This T cell receptor beta chain was identified in a study of vaccination effects on CD4 cells after COVID-19. Study background: ViraFEST used viral peptide pools to expand antigen-specific CD4+ T cells before sequencing. Study-wide points: Long after vaccination, the clones induced by infection and by vaccine shrank markedly in size.

Profiled with immunoSEQ multiplex PCR; TCRdb holds only in-frame clones, not every one. Among roughly 56,000 clones listed, approximately 80% were seen once. With respect to this clone: Its target is not known.

Researchers isolated CD4+ T cells once approximately eleven days of culture had elapsed. Vaccine recipients had no previous SARS-CoV-2 infection; their nucleocapsid antibodies were negative. The authors replaced half the medium with IL-2 medium on days 3 and 7. The sample in question was CD4+ T cells from PBMCs cultured without peptide, obtained before COVID-19 vaccination. The sequence derives from a human donor who received a COVID-19 vaccine.

The DNA of the CDR3 is TGTGCCAGCAGCCGGACTGCAACTAATGAAAAACTGTTTTTT. Its translation: CASSRTATNEKLFF. The V and J genes are TRBV11-2 and TRBJ1-4; D remains ambiguous. Per germline, CDR1 SGHAT and CDR2 FQNNGV. The CDR3 is made up of 14 amino acids. Trimming stripped 5 bases from V and 0 bases from J, with 7 bases between.